This T cell receptor (beta chain) originates from a study of siplizumab effects on memory and regulatory T cells. Findings and limits, study-wide: Mean Treg-derived proportions of mappable alloreactive CD4+ clones were around 70% for siplizumab and about 28% for controls. Most proliferating CD4+ or CD8+ clones, roughly 75-95%, had no naive or memory assignment. Memory T cells appeared less diverse than naive cells, which seemed to contribute substantially to alloresponse.

Trimming left V 5 bases short and J 8 bases short, with 10 bases between. Germline loops: CDR1 SNHLY, CDR2 FYNNEI. CDR3 length: 12 amino acids. The method was immunoSEQ multiplex PCR; TCRdb's version includes in-frame clones alone and lacks a portion of them. Of about 94,000 clones in the sample, approximately 95% were seen once. About this clone itself: Its specificity is not known.

Input material: non-Treg CD4+ T cells sorted from blood. V and J are TRBV2 and TRBJ2-1; D unresolved. The clonotype comes from a human donor in good health. The CDR3 DNA reads as TGTGCCAGCAGTCGAGGCCGGGATGAGCAGTTCTTC. Translating gives CASSRGRDEQFF.